One sample yielded the 24 T cell receptor beta chains listed below, sequenced in a study of shared clonotypes between healthy human individuals. Some clones are missing from TCRdb's copy, which holds only in-frame ones; the method was immunoSEQ multiplex PCR. The table has more than 1.2 million clones, about 98.5% seen once. Source material: naive CD4+ T cells sorted from blood. Subset noted: CD45RA+ positively selected. The receptors here all came from a man aged 30-40 years in good health.

The chain combines TRBV5-6 with TRBJ1-1, with D unresolved. V lost 1 base and J lost 4, with 20 bases in between. This CDR3 is built from 17 residues. Germline lookup yields CDR1 SGHDT and CDR2 YYEEEE. In nucleotides, the CDR3 is TGTGCCAGCAGCTTGAGGTGGCCGGCCCCCCGGGGCACTGAAGCTTTCTTT. It specifies CASSLRWPAPRGTEAFF.

To note about this clone: The identical CDR3 is also encoded by other nucleotide sequences in the sample. This chain uses TRBV7-3 with TRBJ2-1; 11 bases match TRBD2. The J segment lost 2 bases and the V segment lost 5 bases, leaving 2 bases of the junction unmatched. The length of the CDR3 is 15 residues. The germline V gene encodes CDR1 SGHTA and CDR2 FQGTGA. CDR3 amino acids: CASSRGLAAYNEQFF. DNA of the CDR3: TGTGCCAGCAGCCGGGGACTAGCGGCCTACAATGAGCAGTTCTTC.

The J gene is TRBJ2-2, the V gene TRBV7-7, with TRBD2 as a possible D gene (6 bases). The V end lost 5 bases, the J end lost 5 bases, and 15 bases lay between the germline ends. Germline V gene data show CDR1 as SSHAT and CDR2 as FNYEAQ (reference sequence). CDR3 length: 15 amino acids. The CDR3: CASSVSGVRTGELFF. As DNA, the CDR3 is TGTGCCAGCAGCGTCTCGGGGGTGCGAACCGGGGAGCTGTTTTTT. The full variable domain, with the rest looked up from reference TRBV7-7 and TRBJ2-2, is GAGVSQSPRYKVTKRGQDVTLRCDPISSHATLYWYQQALGQGPEFLTYFNYEAQPDKSGLPSDRFSAERPEGSISTLTIQRTEQRDSAMYRCASSVSGVRTGELFFGEGSRLTVL.

This chain links TRBV4-2 with TRBJ2-2; D is ambiguous. Germline values: CDR1 LGHNA, CDR2 YNFKEQ. V was pared by 1 base and J by 9 bases, with 6 bases between. CDR3 length: 12 amino acids. CDR3 bases: TGTGCCAGCAGCCAAGCCCCTTGGGAGCTGTTTTTT. It specifies CASSQAPWELFF.

V gene TRBV28 combines with J gene TRBJ2-6; D unclear. V was pared by 5 bases and J by 2 bases, with 1 base between. The CDR3 is 12 residues long. Germline CDR1 MDHEN, CDR2 SYDVKM. The CDR3 is CASSTGANVLTF. CDR3 nucleotides: TGTGCCAGCAGTACTGGGGCCAACGTCCTGACTTTC. The full variable domain, in which reference TRBV28 and TRBJ2-6 provide the parts outside the CDR3, is DVKVTQSSRYLVKRTGEKVFLECVQDMDHENMFWYRQDPGLGLRLIYFSYDVKMKEKGDIPEGYSVSREKKERFSLILESASTNQTSMYLCASSTGANVLTFGAGSRLTVL.

This clone has a single count. The identical CDR3 is also encoded by other nucleotide sequences in the sample. This chain connects TRBV9 to TRBJ2-7; no clear D. The germline V and J ends were trimmed by 0 bases and 4 bases, with 8 bases remaining between them. This CDR3 has 13 residues. Per germline, CDR1 SGDLS and CDR2 YYNGEE. The CDR3 loop is CASSVGSAYEQYF. The CDR3 DNA is TGTGCCAGCAGCGTAGGTTCCGCTTACGAGCAGTACTTC.

Of note for this clone: The junction differs from germline at one of its ends, possibly a read error. The V gene is TRBV12-5, the J gene TRBJ2-7; D is perhaps TRBD1 or TRBD2 (5 bases each). From germline, CDR1 is LGHNT and CDR2 FRNRAP. The CDR3 totals 13 residues. This chain's CDR3 is CASGLPRGVYGSF. The DNA of the CDR3 is TGTGCTAGTGGTTTGCCCCGGGGCGTTTACGGGTCCTTC.

The rearrangement uses TRBV15 and TRBJ2-5; D possibly corresponds to TRBD2 (6 bases). The CDR3 runs to 16 residues. Germline CDR1 reads LNHNV; CDR2 reads YYDKDF (reference sequence). V was cut by 1 base and J by 5 bases, with 17 bases left in between. The CDR3 loop reads CATSRVVVGSDETQYF. CDR3 nucleotides: TGTGCCACCAGCAGAGTGGTGGTCGGGAGTGATGAGACCCAGTACTTC.

As concerns this clone: The sample holds other DNA sequences that translate to the same CDR3. The chain uses TRBV6-5 and TRBJ1-2; tentative D call: TRBD1 (5 bases). Germline V lookup: CDR1 MNHEY, CDR2 SVGAGI. The CDR3 extends over 13 amino acids. Trimming took off 6 bases at V and 1 base at J, with 9 bases between the two ends. CDR3 coding DNA: TGTGCCAGCAGCACGGGGGGTAACTATGGCTACACCTTC. This codes for CASSTGGNYGYTF.

The chain joins TRBV19 to TRBJ2-2; TRBD1 matches at 9 bases. The trim removed 1 base at V and 5 bases at J, leaving 14 bases unmatched. The CDR3 covers 19 residues. Per the germline V gene, CDR1 is LNHDA and CDR2 is SQIVND (reference sequence). The CDR3 coding sequence is TGTGCCAGTAGTATAGGGGGGACAGGGAGCCATCACGGGACCGGGGAGCTGTTTTTT. Its translation: CASSIGGTGSHHGTGELFF.

This sequence joins TRBV5-1 and TRBJ2-7, with D uncertain. Trimming pared 0 bases from V and 4 bases from J, leaving 26 bases between. Germline V gene sequence: CDR1 SGHRS, CDR2 YFSETQ. The CDR3 has 19 residues. CDR3 sequence reads: CASSLGWGSAPSLKYEQYF. The CDR3 bases are TGCGCCAGCAGCTTGGGCTGGGGTTCCGCACCATCTTTGAAATACGAGCAGTACTTC.

Worth noting for this clone: The same CDR3 also results from other DNA sequences found in this sample. V is TRBV5-1 and J is TRBJ2-5; D is perhaps TRBD1 (7 bases). Germline loops: CDR1 SGHRS, CDR2 YFSETQ. The CDR3 is 13 amino acids. V was trimmed by 4 bases and J by 4 bases, leaving 11 bases between them. CDR3 coding DNA: TGCGCCAGCAGCCCCCAGGGGGGAGAGACCCAGTACTTC. Translation gives CASSPQGGETQYF.

V and J are TRBV7-6 and TRBJ2-6, with D unclear. Trimming took off 5 bases at V and 8 bases at J, with 13 bases between the two ends. The CDR3 has 14 residues. From germline, CDR1 is SGHVS and CDR2 FNYEAQ. CDR3 amino acids: CASSVTWSTNVLTF. CDR3 sequence (DNA): TGTGCCAGCAGCGTGACATGGTCCACCAACGTCCTGACTTTC.

This rearrangement joins TRBV7-8 to TRBJ2-7, with D possibly being TRBD1 (5 bases). This CDR3 spans 15 amino acids. Between the trimmed V and J ends, which lost 5 bases and 5 bases, there was a span of 19 bases. The V gene's germline CDR1 is SGHVS and CDR2 FQNEAQ. The CDR3 nucleotides read TGTGCCAGCAGCCGTTCCGCTGCCAGGGTCGACGAGCAGTACTTC. The encoded protein is CASSRSAARVDEQYF.

This clone appeared once. This rearrangement joins TRBV29-1 to TRBJ2-6; 7 bases map to TRBD1. CDR3 length equals 14 residues. V shed 7 bases and J 2 bases; nucleotides not matched to a gene: 5. From germline, CDR1 is SQVTM and CDR2 ANQGSEA. The CDR3 region is CSAVRGPGANVLTF. DNA of the CDR3: TGCAGCGCAGTGAGGGGGCCTGGGGCCAACGTCCTGACTTTC.

As regards this clone: The sample has other DNA sequences that encode this CDR3 too. The V gene is TRBV5-1, the J gene TRBJ2-5; 10 positions match TRBD1. Trimming removed 4 bases from V and 3 bases from J; junction bases left unmatched: 6. The CDR3 runs to 15 residues. Germline V gives CDR1 SGHRS, CDR2 YFSETQ. The CDR3 region has the DNA TGCGCCAGCAGCGGTGCCGGGACAGGGGAAGAGACCCAGTACTTC. Translating gives CASSGAGTGEETQYF.

This chain uses TRBV28 with TRBJ2-7; 9 bases are a match to TRBD2. V shed 3 bases, J shed 3 bases, and the junction held 6 bases outside the gene matches. From germline, CDR1 is MDHEN and CDR2 SYDVKM. The CDR3 extends over 15 amino acids. The CDR3 spells CASSFRTSVNYEQYF. DNA for the CDR3: TGTGCCAGCAGTTTTAGGACTAGCGTGAACTACGAGCAGTACTTC.

In this sample, this clone turned up once. The gene calls are TRBV12-2 and TRBJ1-5; the D call TRBD1 from the table was never checked on the DNA. TRBV12-2 is tagged as a pseudogene. The CDR3 has 19 residues. The CDR3 nucleotides read TGTGCAAGTCGCTTACTCCAGGAGGACAGTCATTATAGCAATCAGCCCCAGCATTTT. Protein sequence: CASRLLQEDSHYSNQPQHF.

The V call is TRBV6-5, the J call TRBJ1-1; perhaps TRBD1 as D (5 bases). From germline, CDR1 is MNHEY and CDR2 SVGAGI. The CDR3 loop spans 15 amino acids. V was pared by 3 bases and J by 1 base, with 12 bases between. For the CDR3, the DNA is TGTGCCAGCAGTTATGGCAGGGAAGCGAACACTGAAGCTTTCTTT. Its protein is CASSYGREANTEAFF.

In this sample, this clone turned up once. The rearrangement links TRBV10-2 to TRBJ2-5; D is possibly TRBD2 (5 bases). Germline lookup yields CDR1 WSHSY and CDR2 SAAADI. Trimming took 6 bases from V and 4 from J, leaving 12 bases between them. The CDR3 is 13 residues long. The CDR3 DNA reads TGCGCCAGCAGGGTAAGCGGACTAGAGACCCAGTACTTC. This translates into CASRVSGLETQYF.

This clone is a singleton in its sample. The chain is built from TRBV7-3 and TRBJ2-3, with D perhaps given as TRBD1 or TRBD2 (5 bases each). The CDR3 covers 14 residues. CDR1 SGHTA and CDR2 FQGTGA come from the germline V gene. V lost 5 bases and J lost 2, with 11 bases in between. The CDR3 sequence is CASSPGTHTDTQYF. CDR3 coding DNA: TGTGCCAGCAGCCCGGGGACGCACACAGATACGCAGTATTTT.

The chain joins TRBV6-1 to TRBJ2-7; D gene unclear. V was clipped by 1 base and J by 4 bases, with 17 bases between them. This CDR3 is built from 16 residues. Germline CDR1 reads MNHNS; CDR2 reads SASEGT. The CDR3 sequence is CASSEGTSWSHYEQYF. DNA of the CDR3: TGTGCCAGCAGTGAAGGTACTTCTTGGTCACATTACGAGCAGTACTTC.

The genes are TRBV27 and TRBJ1-4; 7 bases line up with TRBD1. This CDR3 region has 14 residues. V lost 6 bases and J lost 4; bases outside the gene matches: 5. CDR1 is MNHEY and CDR2 is SMNVEV in the germline V gene (reference sequence). CDR3 sequence reads: CASRLTGNNEKLFF. CDR3 bases: TGTGCCAGCAGGTTGACAGGGAATAATGAAAAACTGTTTTTT.

In nucleotides, the CDR3 is TGCGCCAGCAGCCTACAGGGGGCTTCTGGAAACACCATATATTTT. Translating gives CASSLQGASGNTIYF. The chain recombines TRBV5-1 with TRBJ1-3; 9 positions agree with TRBD1. V was pared by 4 bases and J by 1 base, with 3 bases of the junction left unmatched. CDR1 SGHRS and CDR2 YFSETQ come from the germline V gene. The CDR3 has 15 amino acids.